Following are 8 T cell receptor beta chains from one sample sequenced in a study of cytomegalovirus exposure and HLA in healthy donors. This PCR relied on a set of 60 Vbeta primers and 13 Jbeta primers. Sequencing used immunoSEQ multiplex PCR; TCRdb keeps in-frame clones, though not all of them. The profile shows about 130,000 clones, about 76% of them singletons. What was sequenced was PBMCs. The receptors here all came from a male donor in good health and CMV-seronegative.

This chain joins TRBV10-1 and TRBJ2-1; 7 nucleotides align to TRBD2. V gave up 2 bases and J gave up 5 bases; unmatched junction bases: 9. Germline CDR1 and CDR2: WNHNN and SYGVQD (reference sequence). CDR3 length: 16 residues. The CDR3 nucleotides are TGCGCCAGCAGTGAGAACGGTGGGCTAGCGGACAATGAGCAGTTCTTC. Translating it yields CASSENGGLADNEQFF.

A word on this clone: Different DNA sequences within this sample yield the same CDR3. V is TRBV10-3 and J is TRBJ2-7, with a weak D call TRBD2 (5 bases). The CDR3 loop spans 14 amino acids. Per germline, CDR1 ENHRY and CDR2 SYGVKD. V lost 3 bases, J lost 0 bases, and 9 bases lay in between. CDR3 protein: CAISDRGDSYEQYF. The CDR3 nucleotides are TGTGCCATCAGTGACCGGGGAGACTCCTACGAGCAGTACTTC.

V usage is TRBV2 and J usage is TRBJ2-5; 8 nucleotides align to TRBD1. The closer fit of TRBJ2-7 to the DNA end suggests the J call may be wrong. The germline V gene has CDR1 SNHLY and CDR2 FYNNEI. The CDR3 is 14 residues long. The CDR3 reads CASYYQGATYEQYF. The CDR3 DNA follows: TGTGCCAGCTACTATCAGGGGGCCACTTACGAGCAGTACTTC.

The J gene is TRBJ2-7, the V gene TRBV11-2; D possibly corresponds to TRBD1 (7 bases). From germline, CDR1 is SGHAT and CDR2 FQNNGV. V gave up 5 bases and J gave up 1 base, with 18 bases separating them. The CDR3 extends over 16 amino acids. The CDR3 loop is CASSIPGGTASYEQYF. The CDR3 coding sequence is TGTGCCAGCAGCATCCCGGGCGGGACAGCTTCCTACGAGCAGTACTTC.

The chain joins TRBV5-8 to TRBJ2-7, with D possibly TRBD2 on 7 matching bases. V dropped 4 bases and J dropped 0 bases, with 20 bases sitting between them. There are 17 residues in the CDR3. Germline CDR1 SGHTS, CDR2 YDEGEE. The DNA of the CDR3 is TGTGCCAGCAGCCACCTCCGAGGGAGGGGGAGCTCCTACGAGCAGTACTTC. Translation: CASSHLRGRGSSYEQYF. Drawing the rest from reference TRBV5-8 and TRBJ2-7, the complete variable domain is EAGVTQSPTHLIKTRGQQATLRCSPISGHTSVYWYQQALGLGLQFLLWYDEGEERNRGNFPPRFSGRQFPNYSSELNVNALELEDSALYLCASSHLRGRGSSYEQYFGPGTRLTVT.

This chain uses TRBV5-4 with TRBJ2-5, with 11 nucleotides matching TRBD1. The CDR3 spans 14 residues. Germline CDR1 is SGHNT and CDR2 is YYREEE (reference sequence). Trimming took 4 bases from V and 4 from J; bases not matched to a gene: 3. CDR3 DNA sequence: TGTGCCAGCAGCCCGGGGACAGGGGGAGAGACCCAGTACTTC. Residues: CASSPGTGGETQYF.

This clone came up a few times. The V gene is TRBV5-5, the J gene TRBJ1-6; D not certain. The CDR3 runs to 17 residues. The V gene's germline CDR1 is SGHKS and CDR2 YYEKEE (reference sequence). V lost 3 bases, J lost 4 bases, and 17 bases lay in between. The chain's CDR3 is CASSSRDPGGYNSPLHF. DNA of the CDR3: TGTGCCAGCAGCTCTCGGGATCCGGGCGGATATAATTCACCCCTCCACTTT.

The CDR3 DNA sequence: TGTGCCAGCAGCTTGAGCGGGGGGCGCACTTACGAGCAGTACTTC. Amino acids: CASSLSGGRTYEQYF. The V and J genes are TRBV5-4 and TRBJ2-7, with TRBD2 matching over 9 bases. CDR3 length: 15 residues. The V gene's germline CDR1 is SGHNT and CDR2 YYREEE (reference sequence). V lost 1 base and J lost 4; bases outside the gene matches: 6.